This T cell receptor (beta chain) was recorded in a study of memory CD4+ T cells and cytomegalovirus serostatus. The germline gives CDR1 KGHSH, CDR2 LQKENI. Trimming took 3 bases from V and 7 from J, leaving 10 bases between them. The CDR3 is 14 residues long. Study results and caveats: About 40% of the roughly 160 known CMV-associated TCRbeta sequences appeared in CD4+ memory.

This clone turned up a few times. Antigen specificity is unknown. Authors' data handling: Out-of-frame sequences were removed, leaving about 2.2 million distinct TCRbeta sequences. Assay used: immunoSEQ multiplex PCR; TCRdb lists only in-frame clones, some missing. Clone size and V and J calls were adopted from that table, with D and trimming inferred from the DNA. Of roughly 60,000 clones in the sample, roughly three quarters are singletons; the top ten hold 0.88%. Single viable CD3+CD4+CD8-CD45RO+ cells were sorted as the memory CD4+ T cells. The sequence came from an adult in good health and CMV-seronegative. The specimen was memory CD4+ T cells from blood. This rearrangement joins TRBV18 to TRBJ1-6; no firm D call. Here the CDR3 DNA reads TGTGCCAGCTCACCTGACCCGAGGAATTCACCCCTCCACTTT. This codes for CASSPDPRNSPLHF. Filled out from reference TRBV18 and TRBJ1-6, the complete variable domain reads NAGVMQNPRHLVRRRGQEARLRCSPMKGHSHVYWYRQLPEEGLKFMVYLQKENIIDESGMPKERFSAEFPKEGPSILRIQQVVRGDSAAYFCASSPDPRNSPLHFGNGTRLTVT.